Listed below are T cell receptor beta chains from one sample, sequenced in a study of blood T cell repertoires in COVID-19. TCRdb keeps only in-frame clones here, not all; method: immunoSEQ multiplex PCR. This sample has roughly 230,000 clones, with under 90% found just once. Sequencing used PBMCs or T cells enriched from blood (not recorded which). The receptors stem from a woman aged 60-70 years who had recovered from COVID-19. CDR3s include the opening cysteine and the closing phenylalanine or tryptophan. The order of the fields is clone size, CDR3 length, V gene, J gene, CDR3 protein. Clone size is shown for a subset of rows, as once, few, many or a class of expanded clone.

NA,13,TRBV9,TRBJ2-2,CASSVYSTGELFF
NA,17,TRBV7-2,TRBJ2-3,CASSLVSGRGAADTQYF
many,16,TRBV5-4,TRBJ1-1,CASSLGGAIGNTEAFF
NA,16,TRBV19,TRBJ1-2,CASSTYRGSSHYGYTF
NA,14,TRBV24-1,TRBJ2-3,CATSDLRSTDTQYF
NA,14,TRBV27,TRBJ1-2,CASSPWSGGYGYTF
NA,13,TRBV3-1/TRBV3-2,TRBJ1-1,CASSQGRATEAFF
NA,14,TRBV7-3,TRBJ2-7,CASSPTVTSYEQYF
NA,16,TRBV7-8,TRBJ2-1,CASSLAGGGGYNEQFF
NA,12,TRBV10-2,TRBJ2-1,CASSETDHEQFF
NA,14,TRBV25-1,TRBJ1-1,CASSGTGVSTEAFF
NA,15,TRBV19,TRBJ1-2,CASSIGGDPNYGYTF
NA,13,TRBV7-6,TRBJ1-1,CASSQGMNTEAFF
NA,10,TRBV6-5,TRBJ2-1,CASSYPTQFF
NA,14,TRBV7-9,TRBJ2-3,CASSLTAGADTQYF
NA,14,TRBV6-6,TRBJ2-5,CASSYSRLEGTQYF
NA,19,TRBV6-1,TRBJ1-4,CASSEALWREISTNEKLFF
few,15,TRBV6-1,TRBJ2-3,CASSVAGGGTDTQYF
NA,15,TRBV4-1,TRBJ2-7,CASSQVEGQAYEQYF
NA,13,TRBV6-5,TRBJ1-5,CASTEGAGQPQHF
NA,15,TRBV6-5,TRBJ1-1,CASNGRGFVRAEAFF
NA,13,TRBV2,TRBJ1-2,CASSLLDRAGYTF
NA,15,TRBV18,TRBJ2-1,CASSPRTKSYNEQFF
NA,17,TRBV3-1/TRBV3-2,TRBJ1-6,CASSQEDSPGGYSPLHF
NA,15,TRBV5-5,TRBJ1-4,CASSLAGISEEKLFF
NA,13,TRBV10-2,TRBJ1-2,CASSEAGGGGYTF
NA,14,TRBV2,TRBJ1-1,CASSAQGDLTEAFF
NA,15,TRBV18,TRBJ2-6,CASSQGAPGANVLTF
NA,15,TRBV3-1/TRBV3-2,TRBJ1-2,CASSQRDRGNDGYTF
once,15,TRBV10-3,TRBJ1-4,CAIGRTGGTNEKLFF
NA,16,TRBV6-1,TRBJ2-2,CASSEVTGTNTGELFF